This T cell receptor beta chain comes out of a study of T cells after yellow fever vaccination. Study context: SMART-Seq v4 Ultra Low Input prepared libraries from low-cell fractions.

Study-wide findings and caveats: Weaker overall, the secondary response nonetheless peaked faster (day 5 versus 15).

This clonotype showed up just a few times. Its target is unknown. V was trimmed by 4 bases and J by 6 bases, leaving 7 bases between them. The CDR3 covers 13 residues. In making TCR cDNA, 5'RACE template switching added a universal primer site and UMIs to it. TCRdb reanalysed the 5' RACE reads using MiXCR and keeps one entry per CDR3 protein. The data contain about 320,000 distinct CDR3 sequences, 6.8% of them seen just once; the ten biggest clones take up 15% to 20%. J is TRBJ1-6 and V is TRBV12-3 or TRBV12-4, with D uncertain. The sample was PBMCs, taken around 45 days after the first yellow fever vaccination. The receptor was isolated from a man aged 18 to 29 who received the YFV17D yellow fever vaccine. This chain's CDR3 is CASSSQINSPLHF. The CDR3 bases are TGTGCCAGCAGTTCGCAGATTAATTCACCCCTCCACTTT.